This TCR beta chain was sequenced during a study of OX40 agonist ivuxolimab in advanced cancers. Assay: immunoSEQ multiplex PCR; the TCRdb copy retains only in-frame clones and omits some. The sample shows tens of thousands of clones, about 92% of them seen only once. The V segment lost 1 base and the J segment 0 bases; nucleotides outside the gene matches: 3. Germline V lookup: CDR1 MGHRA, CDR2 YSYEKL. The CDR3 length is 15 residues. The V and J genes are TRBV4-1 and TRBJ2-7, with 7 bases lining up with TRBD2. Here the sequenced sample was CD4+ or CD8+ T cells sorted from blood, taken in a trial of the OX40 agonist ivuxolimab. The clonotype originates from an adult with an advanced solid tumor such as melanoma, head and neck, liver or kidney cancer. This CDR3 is CASSQVGGSSYEQYF. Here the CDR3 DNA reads TGCGCCAGCAGCCAAGTGGGCGGGAGCTCCTACGAGCAGTACTTC.